This TCR beta chain was profiled in a study of blood T cell repertoires in COVID-19. Turning to the study itself: Researchers got acute and convalescent COVID-19 samples from the United States, Italy and Spain. PBMCs, B-cell-depleted T cells, or T cells were the source of the cDNA or gDNA that made up the material.

Original methodology: Amplified reference gene primers provided the basis for estimating nucleated cell counts. The data were produced by immunoSEQ multiplex PCR, yet TCRdb's version contains in-frame clones alone and is incomplete. Clone size and the V and J calls come from that table; the DNA yielded D and trimming. The table has under 60,000 clones, roughly 90% seen once. This CDR3 region has 19 residues. CDR1 SGHNT and CDR2 YENEEA come from the germline V gene. The V segment lost 4 bases and the J segment 4 bases; nucleotides outside the gene matches: 19. This chain connects TRBV11-3 to TRBJ2-7; TRBD2 matches at 10 bases. The sample was peripheral blood. The sequence derives from a man aged 50 to 59 with acute or convalescent COVID-19. This CDR3 is CASSSWDIPSGRRIYEQYF. The CDR3 region has the DNA TGTGCCAGCAGCTCCTGGGACATCCCTAGCGGGAGAAGAATATACGAGCAGTACTTC.